The source of this T cell receptor (beta chain) is a study of cytomegalovirus exposure and HLA in healthy donors. Study details: Most genotyped donors, approximately 81% of 300 to 400, had Caucasian-associated genetic ancestry.

This clone was counted a single time. What it recognizes is unknown. The PCR contained 60 Vbeta and 13 Jbeta primers. Here immunoSEQ multiplex PCR was the method, and the copy in TCRdb shows in-frame clones only, minus some. The table includes 150,000 or so clones, 70% to 90% detected once. Whole-study findings and limits: For most subjects, TCR beta sequences were reported to predict HLA-A and HLA-B alleles with accuracy. TCR beta V- and J-gene trimming, according to a later analysis, was linked to a missense DCLRE1C variant.

Source material: PBMCs. The sequence came from a man aged 50 to 59 in good health and CMV-seronegative.

The CDR3 nucleotides are TGTGCCAGCTCGTCTAGGGAGCGAGGGTACAATGAGCAGTTCTTC. Its protein is CASSSRERGYNEQFF. J is TRBJ2-1 and V is TRBV18, with D possibly TRBD2 on 5 matching bases. The CDR3 is 15 amino acids. V was shortened by 6 bases and J by 4 bases, with 16 bases between the two germline ends. The germline V gene encodes CDR1 KGHSH and CDR2 LQKENI.